These 18 T cell receptor beta chains share one sample of origin, sequenced in a study of regulatory T cells in long-lasting Graves disease. Through Arm-PCR of CDR3 regions and iRepertoire HTBI primers, TCR beta libraries were built. TCRdb called the multiplex PCR reads again in MiXCR, with one record for every CDR3 protein. The data show 440,000 or so distinct CDR3 sequences, about 16% seen once. The time point was: newly diagnosed GD, antithyroid drugs for less than 3 months. PBMC RNA was the source of the TCR library. This sample also belongs to another study, concerning T cells in Graves' hyperthyroidism and ophthalmopathy.

This sample comprised peripheral blood mononuclear cells (PBMCs), obtained at new diagnosis, from a patient treated with antithyroid drugs. The receptors were sampled from a woman in her thirties with Graves disease.

This clonotype has a handful of counts. The genes are TRBV9 and TRBJ2-3; weak D call: TRBD2 (6 bases). The germline V gene has CDR1 SGDLS and CDR2 YYNGEE. CDR3 length: 13 residues. V was cut by 3 bases and J by 4 bases, with 9 bases left in between. The CDR3 loop is CASSDGSADTQYF. CDR3 bases: TGTGCCAGCAGCGACGGGAGCGCAGATACGCAGTATTTT.

A few counts support this clonotype. The V call is TRBV19, the J call TRBJ2-3; 8 positions match TRBD2. Germline CDR1 LNHDA, CDR2 SQIVND (reference sequence). Trimming removed 4 bases from V and 5 bases from J; junction bases left unmatched: 11. The CDR3 is 16 amino acids. CDR3 sequence (DNA): TGTGCCAGTAGTAACCTAGCGGGTGGAGCTGGAGATACGCAGTATTTT. It codes for CASSNLAGGAGDTQYF. The variable domain in full, with the rest retrieved from reference TRBV19 and TRBJ2-3, is DGGITQSPKYLFRKEGQNVTLSCEQNLNHDAMYWYRQDPGQGLRLIYYSQIVNDFQKGDIAEGYSVSREKKESFPLTVTSAQKNPTAFYLCASSNLAGGAGDTQYFGPGTRLTVL.

This clonotype was picked up many times. This rearrangement joins TRBV7-3 to TRBJ2-1; 7 bases fit TRBD2. This CDR3 comprises 15 residues. Trimming at V came to 6 bases and at J to 4 bases, leaving 9 bases not matched to a gene. Germline V gene sequence: CDR1 SGHTA, CDR2 FQGTGA. The DNA of the CDR3 is TGTGCCAGCAGTCTCGAGCCGGGACTATACAATGAGCAGTTCTTC. Residues: CASSLEPGLYNEQFF.

This clonotype was seen at least ten times. The rearrangement joins TRBV5-4 to TRBJ2-5; TRBD2 might be the D (6 bases). Looked up from germline, CDR1 is SGHNT and CDR2 is YYREEE (reference sequence). V was shortened by 4 bases and J by 13 bases, with 14 bases between the two germline ends. The CDR3 length is 11 residues. Here the CDR3 DNA reads TGTGCCAGCAGCGGGGGACTCCTTACGTACTTC. It codes for CASSGGLLTYF.

This clonotype was picked up many times. V usage is TRBV20-1 and J usage is TRBJ2-7; 7 positions match TRBD2. V was pared by 1 base and J by 2 bases, with 2 bases of the junction left unmatched. Germline assignment: CDR1 DFQATT and CDR2 SNEGSKA (reference sequence). The CDR3 runs to 13 residues. The CDR3: CSARVGGTYEQYF. CDR3 DNA: TGCAGTGCTAGAGTGGGAGGGACCTACGAGCAGTACTTC.

A word on this clonotype: No conserved phenylalanine or tryptophan is present at the end of the CDR3, so a read error is the likely explanation. The rearrangement joins TRBV10-1 to TRBJ1-5, with D possibly being TRBD1 (5 bases). Germline V gene data show CDR1 as WNHNN and CDR2 as SYGVQD (reference sequence). This CDR3 region has 15 residues. V lost 11 bases, J lost 7 bases, and 24 bases lay in between. CDR3 in DNA: TGCGCCGGGGGACCGTTTGTGGAACCGAACCAGCCCCAGCATCTT. Residues: CAGGPFVEPNQPQHL.

This clonotype was recorded many times. The J gene is TRBJ1-1, the V gene TRBV5-1; 7 bases align to TRBD1. V lost 0 bases, J lost 11 bases, and 7 bases stayed unmatched. Germline CDR1 and CDR2: SGHRS and YFSETQ. CDR3 length: 13 residues. This CDR3 reads CASSLGGEGAAFF. In nucleotides, the CDR3 is TGCGCCAGCAGCTTGGGCGGCGAGGGGGCGGCTTTCTTT.

This clonotype was observed at least ten times. The chain has TRBV18 and TRBJ2-1; D unclear. The V end was cut by 5 bases, the J end by 4 bases, with 15 bases between. This CDR3 is 15 amino acids long. Germline V gene data show CDR1 as KGHSH and CDR2 as LQKENI. The CDR3 protein is CASSFETNLYNEQFF. CDR3 coding DNA: TGTGCCAGCTCATTCGAGACGAACCTTTACAATGAGCAGTTCTTC. Based on the CDR3 plus reference TRBV18 and TRBJ2-1, the full variable domain is NAGVMQNPRHLVRRRGQEARLRCSPMKGHSHVYWYRQLPEEGLKFMVYLQKENIIDESGMPKERFSAEFPKEGPSILRIQQVVRGDSAAYFCASSFETNLYNEQFFGPGTRLTVL.

This clonotype was observed many times. V usage is TRBV5-1 and J usage is TRBJ1-1; possibly TRBD1 for D (5 bases). Germline CDR1 and CDR2: SGHRS and YFSETQ. This CDR3 spans 12 amino acids. Trimming took 3 bases from V and 3 from J, leaving 6 bases between them. CDR3 in amino acids: CASSSTDTEAFF. The CDR3 nucleotides read TGCGCCAGCAGCTCGACAGACACTGAAGCTTTCTTT.

This clonotype was detected only a few times. CDR3 region: CAIGRARGNQPQHF. The CDR3 nucleotides read TGTGCCATCGGGAGAGCGAGGGGCAATCAGCCCCAGCATTTT. This chain links TRBV10-3 with TRBJ1-5, with D uncertain. Germline CDR1 and CDR2: ENHRY and SYGVKD. The CDR3 has 14 residues. V was clipped by 8 bases and J by 2 bases, with 13 bases between them.

This clonotype was seen only a few times. This could be a read error, since a much larger clone is one nucleotide away. The chain joins TRBV20-1 to TRBJ2-3; D is possibly TRBD1 or TRBD2 (5 bases each). CDR3 length: 14 amino acids. Germline V lookup: CDR1 DFQATT, CDR2 SNEGSKA (reference sequence). CDR3 residues: CNASPTGTSDTQYF. Here the CDR3 DNA reads TGCAATGCTTCCCCCACCGGGACCTCGGATACGCAGTATTTT.

Ten or more counts support this clonotype. The rearrangement uses TRBV20-1 and TRBJ2-7; TRBD1 aligns across 10 bases. The germline V gene encodes CDR1 DFQATT and CDR2 SNEGSKA (reference sequence). The CDR3 runs to 13 residues. With 5 bases clipped from V and 2 bases from J, the junction kept 3 bases outside the gene matches. The CDR3 spells CSAGTGAPYEQYF. The CDR3 coding sequence is TGCAGTGCTGGGACAGGGGCCCCCTACGAGCAGTACTTC.

This clonotype was seen at least ten times. V is TRBV5-5 and J is TRBJ2-5; D call uncertain. The CDR3 totals 15 residues. With 3 bases removed from V and 5 bases from J, the gap between germline ends came to 17 bases. CDR1 is SGHKS, CDR2 YYEKEE, per germline (reference sequence). The CDR3 loop reads CASSSPGESRETQYF. The DNA of the CDR3 is TGTGCCAGCAGCTCCCCTGGAGAGAGCAGGGAGACCCAGTACTTC.

With regard to this clonotype: It may be a read error: a sequence one base away is much more abundant. This chain links TRBV6-5 with TRBJ2-7, with 8 bases lining up with TRBD2. The CDR3 covers 15 residues. Looked up from germline, CDR1 is MNHEY and CDR2 is SVGAGI. The CDR3 loop reads CASSYSVAGTYERYF. The CDR3 DNA is TGTGCCAGCAGTTACTCGGTAGCGGGAACCTACGAGCGGTACTTC.

This clonotype appeared many times. This sequence joins TRBV12-3 or TRBV12-4 and TRBJ2-1; 7 bases fit TRBD2. V was clipped by 0 bases and J by 7 bases; unmatched bases: 9. The CDR3 is 16 residues long. CDR3 coding DNA: TGTGCCAGCAGTTTAGCGGGAGGGTACGCGGGGAATGAGCAGTTCTTC. It is translated as CASSLAGGYAGNEQFF.

This clonotype was picked up many times. This chain joins TRBV5-1 and TRBJ2-1; D gene ambiguous. V gave up 4 bases and J gave up 7 bases, with 18 bases separating them. The germline gives CDR1 SGHRS, CDR2 YFSETQ. The CDR3 length is 15 residues. The DNA for the CDR3 is TGCGCCAGCAGCCATGTGAATACTAAGAATAATGAGCAGTTCTTC. Translating gives CASSHVNTKNNEQFF.

This clonotype came up a few times. The V gene is TRBV15, the J gene TRBJ2-5; D remains unclear. Germline V CDR1 and CDR2: LNHNV, YYDKDF (reference sequence). Trimming removed 0 bases at V and 2 bases at J, with 10 bases between. This CDR3 region has 15 residues. Here the CDR3 DNA reads TGTGCCACCAGCAGAGATAAAGCTTATCAAGAGACCCAGTACTTC. This codes for CATSRDKAYQETQYF.

This clonotype came up many times. The genes are TRBV7-3 and TRBJ2-1, with TRBD2 identical over 8 bases. CDR1 is SGHTA and CDR2 is FQGTGA in the germline V gene. This CDR3 spans 14 amino acids. Unmatched junction bases numbered 5, after V lost 2 bases and J lost 8 bases. The CDR3 region has the DNA TGTGCCAGCAGCTTAGGGCGGGAGGCCTATGAGCAGTTCTTC. Its translation is CASSLGREAYEQFF.